This is a list of T cell receptor beta chains from one sample in a study of PD-1 blockade in classical Hodgkin lymphoma. Profiling relied on immunoSEQ multiplex PCR, and the TCRdb table lists in-frame clones only, not all of them. This table has around 16,000 clones, roughly 79% appearing once. Source: CD4+ T cells from blood, taken before the fourth cycle of nivolumab. The source of these receptors is a human donor with classical Hodgkin lymphoma. Each CDR3 is given with its conserved first and last residue.

V	J	CDR3
TRBV4-1	TRBJ1-1	CASSQVQGTSSRNTEAFF
TRBV5-6	TRBJ2-7	CASSFLAGDAYEQYF
TRBV19	TRBJ2-1	CASSLRGGRYNEQFF
TRBV15	TRBJ2-6	CATSRDGGSGANVLTF
TRBV6-1	TRBJ1-5	CASSGSNQPQHF
TRBV5-5	TRBJ2-3	CASSAGWTSGRDTQYF
TRBV5-4	TRBJ2-2	CASSLWLAGGPGELFF
TRBV4-2	TRBJ2-6	CASSQILDSGANVLTF
TRBV15	TRBJ2-7	CATSRDNRESYEQYF
TRBV4-1	TRBJ2-2	CASSLPGLARRKELFF
TRBV9	TRBJ2-3	CASSPLAGGLIIADTQYF
TRBV6-1	TRBJ2-7	CASSVGQGAYEQYF
TRBV7-9	TRBJ1-4	CASRGGQGREKLFF
TRBV18	TRBJ1-2	CASSLGQDPMGYTF
TRBV28	TRBJ2-3	CASSTTEELVTDTQYF
TRBV19	TRBJ2-7	CASSIRAVLAGGSNSYEQYF
TRBV28	TRBJ2-2	CASRPPWLGPGELFF
TRBV6-1	TRBJ2-1	CASSPGTIGREQFF
TRBV11-2	TRBJ2-1	CASSLGFAGGLYNEQFF
TRBV4-1	TRBJ1-2	CASSQDTRQAQDYTF
TRBV12-5	TRBJ2-7	CASGSGLTGFDEQYF
TRBV6-1	TRBJ2-7	CASSEAWGGINEQYF
TRBV29-1	TRBJ2-1	CSVVWRTGGRETQFF
TRBV29-1	TRBJ2-2	CSVDMTGGAGELFF
TRBV19	TRBJ2-7	CASSGHREPYEQYF
TRBV6-1	TRBJ2-7	CASERYQGDEQYF
TRBV28	TRBJ2-3	CASLFRAASSTDTQYF
TRBV4-1	TRBJ1-3	CASSRGQRSGNTIYF
TRBV7-6	TRBJ2-1	CASSYDWDEQFF
TRBV2	TRBJ2-3	CASSDRQSTDTQYF
TRBV14	TRBJ1-5	CASSQGGQQPQHF
TRBV7-6	TRBJ2-2	CASSSSLGTLNTGELFF
TRBV28	TRBJ2-3	CASTHRGGASRPQYF
TRBV5-1	TRBJ1-2	CASSLGGQPRAANYGYTF
TRBV18	TRBJ1-2	CASSPRGDYGYTF
TRBV11-2	TRBJ2-1	CASSVGRNEQFF
TRBV30	TRBJ1-3	CAWGAFSGNTIYF
TRBV29-1	TRBJ2-7	CSVDRTGFEQYF
TRBV2	TRBJ2-4	CASSPRGLAGERGRNIQYF
TRBV29-1	TRBJ1-5	CSARQGLGQPQHF
TRBV7-9	TRBJ2-2	CASSFNRANTGELFF
TRBV5-1	TRBJ1-6	CASSNYSPLHF
TRBV2	TRBJ2-2	CASSEEGWTGELFF
TRBV5-1	TRBJ2-7	CASTSRDGSSYEQYF
TRBV6-1	TRBJ2-1	CASSERGFGGPSYNEQFF
TRBV7-9	TRBJ1-2	CASSVGLIQGFYGYTF
TRBV6-1	TRBJ2-5	CASSEAGGLQETQYF
TRBV28	TRBJ2-7	CASSFVGGRYEQYF
TRBV6-5	TRBJ1-3	CASSYSTGNGNTIYF
TRBV15	TRBJ1-1	CATSRDLGQGTEAFF
TRBV6-5	NA	CASSLGQLYEQYF
TRBV19	TRBJ2-5	CASSKLGTGFETQYF